The 8 T cell receptor beta chains reported below all come from one sample, sequenced in a study of T cell changes during pregnancy in multiple sclerosis. Clones were sequenced by immunoSEQ multiplex PCR, and TCRdb holds only the in-frame ones, with some missing. The top ten clones hold less than 3.5% of a sample with about 59,000 clones, about 90% of them seen once. The source was peripheral blood, collected in the third trimester of pregnancy. The receptors here all came from a female donor in good health, enrolled as a control in a pregnancy study.

This rearrangement joins TRBV11-2 to TRBJ1-2, with 11 bases identical to TRBD1. V lost 4 bases and J lost 3; bases outside the gene matches: 1. The CDR3 totals 14 residues. Germline V CDR1 and CDR2: SGHAT, FQNNGV. In nucleotides, the CDR3 is TGTGCCAGCAGCTGGGACAGGGGGGACTATGGCTACACCTTC. Translating it yields CASSWDRGDYGYTF. Together with reference TRBV11-2 and TRBJ1-2, the CDR3 gives the full variable domain: EAGVAQSPRYKIIEKRQSVAFWCNPISGHATLYWYQQILGQGPKLLIQFQNNGVVDDSQLPKDRFSAERLKGVDSTLKIQPAKLEDSAVYLCASSWDRGDYGYTFGSGTRLTVV.

The chain employs TRBV5-4 and TRBJ2-5; the match to TRBD2 covers 7 bases. The germline V gene has CDR1 SGHNT and CDR2 YYREEE (reference sequence). The CDR3 is made up of 15 amino acids. The ends lost 2 bases at V and 2 bases at J; junction bases unmatched: 6. The CDR3 nucleotides read TGTGCCAGCAGCTTTGGGGCTAGCGGTCAAGAGACCCAGTACTTC. Translated: CASSFGASGQETQYF.

This sequence joins TRBV19 and TRBJ1-3, with 7 bases fitting TRBD1. In germline, CDR1 is LNHDA, CDR2 SQIVND (reference sequence). This CDR3 region has 16 residues. V was pared by 5 bases and J by 2 bases, with 9 bases of the junction left unmatched. The CDR3: CASSPAWQGAGNTIYF. In nucleotides, the CDR3 is TGTGCCAGTAGTCCCGCCTGGCAGGGGGCTGGAAACACCATATATTTT.

This clone has just a few counts. The chain links TRBV5-1 to TRBJ1-1; 8 bases agree with TRBD1. The CDR3 has 13 amino acids. Germline V gene data show CDR1 as SGHRS and CDR2 as YFSETQ. V lost 4 bases, J lost 11 bases, and 10 bases stayed unmatched. CDR3 sequence (DNA): TGCGCCAGCAGCGAGCGGACAGGGAGATCGGCTTTCTTT. This translates into CASSERTGRSAFF.

The rearrangement links TRBV5-1 to TRBJ2-1; 9 bases fit TRBD1. Germline V gene lookup returns CDR1 SGHRS and CDR2 YFSETQ. This CDR3 has 13 amino acids. The ends lost 3 bases at V and 12 bases at J; junction bases unmatched: 7. The CDR3 DNA follows: TGCGCCAGCAGCTGGACAGGGGAAGTGGCGCAGTTCTTC. Amino acid sequence: CASSWTGEVAQFF.

The J gene is TRBJ2-3, the V gene TRBV27; 9 positions agree with TRBD1. This CDR3 region has 14 residues. J lost 5 bases, V lost 4 bases, and 4 bases had no gene match. Germline values: CDR1 MNHEY, CDR2 SMNVEV (reference sequence). Here the CDR3 DNA reads TGTGCCAGCAGTTGGACAGGGGCGAGAGATACGCAGTATTTT. Encoded protein: CASSWTGARDTQYF.

The chain has TRBV5-4 and TRBJ2-6, with 10 bases identical to TRBD1. V lost 7 bases, J lost 4 bases, and 11 bases stayed unmatched. Germline lookup yields CDR1 SGHNT and CDR2 YYREEE (reference sequence). This CDR3 comprises 17 residues. DNA of the CDR3: TGTGCCAGCCGCACGGGGACAGGGGAAACCGGGGCCAACGTCCTGACTTTC. Translation: CASRTGTGETGANVLTF.

This clone was recorded a few times. V gene TRBV4-1 combines with J gene TRBJ2-7, with TRBD2 identical over 10 bases. Trimming took 7 bases from V and 3 from J; bases not matched to a gene: 9. The CDR3 covers 15 residues. The germline gives CDR1 MGHRA, CDR2 YSYEKL. The CDR3 DNA is TGCGCCAGCAATGAGCGGGAGGGCGGAAACTACGAGCAGTACTTC. Its protein is CASNEREGGNYEQYF.